This T cell receptor beta chain was obtained from a study of T-cell reconstitution after alpha-beta-depleted transplantation in children. This CDR3 region has 19 residues. Trimming left V 4 bases short and J 1 base short, with 23 bases between. Germline CDR1 reads MNHEY; CDR2 reads SVGEGT. This clonotype was observed a handful of times. Unique molecular identifiers were incorporated when the TCRbeta library was constructed. A single record per CDR3 protein comes from TCRdb applying MiXCR to the PCR reads. The sample has 360,000 or so distinct CDR3 sequences; about a fifth are singletons. The clonotype originates from a human donor who donated a stem cell graft to a child with acute myeloid leukemia. Specimen: PBMCs from the stem cell graft donor, collected from the stem cell graft. V and J are TRBV6-2 or TRBV6-3 and TRBJ2-1; D unclear. This chain's CDR3 is CASSFSGSTRSLSYNEQFF. DNA of the CDR3: TGTGCCAGCAGTTTCTCAGGTAGCACGCGTTCACTTTCCTACAATGAGCAGTTCTTC.